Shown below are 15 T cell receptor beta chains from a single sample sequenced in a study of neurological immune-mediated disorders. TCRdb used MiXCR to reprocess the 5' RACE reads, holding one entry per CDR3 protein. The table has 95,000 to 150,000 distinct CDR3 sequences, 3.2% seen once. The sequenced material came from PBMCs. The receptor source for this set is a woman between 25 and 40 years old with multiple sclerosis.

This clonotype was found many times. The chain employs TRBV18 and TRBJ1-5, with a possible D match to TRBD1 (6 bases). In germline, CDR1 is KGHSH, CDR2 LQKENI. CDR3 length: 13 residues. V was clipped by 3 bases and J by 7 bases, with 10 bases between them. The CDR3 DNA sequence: TGTGCCAGCTCACCCCCAGGGGTACAGCCCCAGCATTTT. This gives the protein CASSPPGVQPQHF. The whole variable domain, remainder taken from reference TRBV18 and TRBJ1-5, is NAGVMQNPRHLVRRRGQEARLRCSPMKGHSHVYWYRQLPEEGLKFMVYLQKENIIDESGMPKERFSAEFPKEGPSILRIQQVVRGDSAAYFCASSPPGVQPQHFGDGTRLSIL.

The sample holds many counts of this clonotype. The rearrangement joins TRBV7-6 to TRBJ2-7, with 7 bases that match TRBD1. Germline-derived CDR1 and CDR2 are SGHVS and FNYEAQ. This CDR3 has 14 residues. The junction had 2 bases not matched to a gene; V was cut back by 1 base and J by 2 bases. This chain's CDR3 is CASSLGGQTYEQYF. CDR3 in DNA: TGTGCCAGCAGCTTAGGGGGACAGACCTACGAGCAGTACTTC. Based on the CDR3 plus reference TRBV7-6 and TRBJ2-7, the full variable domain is GAGVSQSPRYKVTKRGQDVALRCDPISGHVSLYWYRQALGQGPEFLTYFNYEAQQDKSGLPNDRFSAERPEGSISTLTIQRTEQRDSAMYRCASSLGGQTYEQYFGPGTRLTVT.

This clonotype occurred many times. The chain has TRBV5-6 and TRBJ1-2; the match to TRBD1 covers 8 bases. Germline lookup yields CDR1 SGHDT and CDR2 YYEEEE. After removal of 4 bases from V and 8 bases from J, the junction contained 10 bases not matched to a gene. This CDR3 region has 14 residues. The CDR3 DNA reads TGTGCCAGCAGCCCACCGGACAGGGCCGGGGGCTACACCTTC. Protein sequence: CASSPPDRAGGYTF.

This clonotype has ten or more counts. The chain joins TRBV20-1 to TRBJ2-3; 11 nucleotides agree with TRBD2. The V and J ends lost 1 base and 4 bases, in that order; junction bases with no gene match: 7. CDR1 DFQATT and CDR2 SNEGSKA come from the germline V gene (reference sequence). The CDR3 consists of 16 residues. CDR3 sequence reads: CSARGILSGGADTQYF. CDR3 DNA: TGCAGTGCTAGAGGAATCCTTAGCGGGGGGGCAGATACGCAGTATTTT.

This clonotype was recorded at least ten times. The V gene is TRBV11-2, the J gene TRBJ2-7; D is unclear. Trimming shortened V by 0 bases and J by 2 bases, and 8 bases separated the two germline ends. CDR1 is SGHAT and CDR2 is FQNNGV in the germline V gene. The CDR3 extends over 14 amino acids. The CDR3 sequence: CASSLDRRTYEQYF. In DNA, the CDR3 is TGTGCCAGCAGCTTAGACAGGAGAACCTACGAGCAGTACTTC.

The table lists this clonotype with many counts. CDR3 DNA sequence: TGCAGTGCTAGCAGCGGGAACTATGGCAATGAGCAGTTCTTC. Its protein product is CSASSGNYGNEQFF. The chain uses TRBV20-1 and TRBJ2-1; 7 bases agree with TRBD2. Germline lookup yields CDR1 DFQATT and CDR2 SNEGSKA (reference sequence). CDR3 length equals 14 residues. Trimming removed 3 bases from V and 6 bases from J; junction bases left unmatched: 8.

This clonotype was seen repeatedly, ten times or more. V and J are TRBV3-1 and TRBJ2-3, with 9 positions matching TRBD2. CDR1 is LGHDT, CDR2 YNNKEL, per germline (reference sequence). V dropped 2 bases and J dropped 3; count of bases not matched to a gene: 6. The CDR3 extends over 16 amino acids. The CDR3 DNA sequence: TGTGCCAGCAGCCAATCTTTTAGCGGGGGAACAGATACGCAGTATTTT. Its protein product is CASSQSFSGGTDTQYF.

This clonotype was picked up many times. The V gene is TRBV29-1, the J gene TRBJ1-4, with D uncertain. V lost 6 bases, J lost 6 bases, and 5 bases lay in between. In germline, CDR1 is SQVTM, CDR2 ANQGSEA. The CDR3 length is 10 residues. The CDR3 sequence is CSVRDEKLFF. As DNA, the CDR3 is TGCAGCGTCAGAGATGAAAAACTGTTTTTT.

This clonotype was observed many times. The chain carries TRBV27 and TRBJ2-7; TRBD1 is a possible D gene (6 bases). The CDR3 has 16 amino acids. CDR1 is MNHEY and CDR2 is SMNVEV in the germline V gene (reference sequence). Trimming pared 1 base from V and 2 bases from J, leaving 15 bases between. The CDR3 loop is CASSLYGDTLTYEQYF. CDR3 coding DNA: TGTGCCAGCAGTTTATATGGGGACACGCTAACCTACGAGCAGTACTTC.

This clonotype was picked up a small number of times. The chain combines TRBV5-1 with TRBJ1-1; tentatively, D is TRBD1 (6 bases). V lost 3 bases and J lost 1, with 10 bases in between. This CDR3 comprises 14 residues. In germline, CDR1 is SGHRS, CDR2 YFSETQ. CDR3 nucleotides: TGCGCCAGCAGCTCCACACAGGGGAACACTGAAGCTTTCTTT. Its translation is CASSSTQGNTEAFF.

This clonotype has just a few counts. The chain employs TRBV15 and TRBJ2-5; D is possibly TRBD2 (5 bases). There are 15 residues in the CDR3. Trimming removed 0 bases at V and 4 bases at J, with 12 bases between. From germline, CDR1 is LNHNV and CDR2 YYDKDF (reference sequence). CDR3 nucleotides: TGTGCCACCAGCAGAGACCGTAGGGAGATAGAGACCCAGTACTTC. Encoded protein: CATSRDRREIETQYF.

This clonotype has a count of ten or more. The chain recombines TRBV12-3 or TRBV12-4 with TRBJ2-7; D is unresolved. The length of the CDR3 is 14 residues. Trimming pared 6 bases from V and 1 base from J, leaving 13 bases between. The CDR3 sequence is CASSPMRGSYEQYF. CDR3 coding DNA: TGTGCCAGCAGCCCGATGCGAGGATCCTACGAGCAGTACTTC.

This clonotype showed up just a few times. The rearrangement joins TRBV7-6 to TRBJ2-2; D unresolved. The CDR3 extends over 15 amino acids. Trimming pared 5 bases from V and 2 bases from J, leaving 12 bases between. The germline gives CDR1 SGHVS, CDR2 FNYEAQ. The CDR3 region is CASSPGPFNTGELFF. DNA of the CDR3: TGTGCCAGCAGCCCGGGCCCTTTCAACACCGGGGAGCTGTTTTTT.

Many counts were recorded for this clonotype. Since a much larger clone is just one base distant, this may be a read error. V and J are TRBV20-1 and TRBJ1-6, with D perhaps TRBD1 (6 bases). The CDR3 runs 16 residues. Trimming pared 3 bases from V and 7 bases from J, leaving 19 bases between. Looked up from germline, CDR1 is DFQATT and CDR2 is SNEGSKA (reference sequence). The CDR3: CSARMEPLGGNSPLHF. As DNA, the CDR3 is TGCAGTGCTAGGATGGAACCCTTGGGGGGCAATTCACCCCTCCACTTT.

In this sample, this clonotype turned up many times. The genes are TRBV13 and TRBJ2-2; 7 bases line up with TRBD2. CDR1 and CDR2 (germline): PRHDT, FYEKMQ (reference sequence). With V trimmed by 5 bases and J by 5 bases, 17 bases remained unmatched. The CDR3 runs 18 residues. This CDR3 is CASSPAWGGRIRTGELFF. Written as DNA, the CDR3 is TGTGCCAGCAGCCCCGCCTGGGGCGGGAGAATTAGAACCGGGGAGCTGTTTTTT.